The 9 T cell receptor beta chains reported below all come from one sample, sequenced in a study of chemoradiotherapy in HPV16-positive cancers. Sequenced by immunoSEQ multiplex PCR; TCRdb stores in-frame clones only, minus some. Of under 3,500 clones in the sample, over 75% are singletons; the top ten hold approximately 15%. The specimen was tumor tissue, collected from a patient who underwent chemoradiotherapy. These receptors were obtained from a human donor with HPV-associated anogenital cancer.

V gene TRBV9 combines with J gene TRBJ1-3; perhaps TRBD1 as D (5 bases). This CDR3 is built from 14 residues. The germline V and J ends were trimmed by 0 bases and 4 bases, with 8 bases remaining between them. Per germline, CDR1 SGDLS and CDR2 YYNGEE. The CDR3 coding sequence is TGTGCCAGCAGCGTAGTGGGGCGAGGAAACACCATATATTTT. Translated: CASSVVGRGNTIYF.

V is TRBV2 and J is TRBJ2-3, with D possibly matching TRBD1 (6 bases). The germline V and J ends were trimmed by 5 bases and 4 bases, with 16 bases remaining between them. The germline gives CDR1 SNHLY, CDR2 FYNNEI. This CDR3 has 15 residues. The CDR3 DNA follows: TGTGCCAGCAGTCAGGGGTCGGTCAGGGCAGATACGCAGTATTTT. Encoded protein: CASSQGSVRADTQYF.

The chain uses TRBV9 and TRBJ1-2, with D hard to call. The CDR3 sequence is 13 residues long. V lost 3 bases to trimming and J lost 5 bases, with 11 bases between them. CDR1 and CDR2 from the germline V gene are SGDLS and YYNGEE. CDR3 in DNA: TGTGCCAGCAGCGCCTATTTTAAGTATGGCTACACCTTC. Amino acid sequence: CASSAYFKYGYTF. Drawing the rest from reference TRBV9 and TRBJ1-2, the complete variable domain is DSGVTQTPKHLITATGQRVTLRCSPRSGDLSVYWYQQSLDQGLQFLIQYYNGEERAKGNILERFSAQQFPDLHSELNLSSLELGDSALYFCASSAYFKYGYTFGSGTRLTVV.

The chain is built from TRBV25-1 and TRBJ2-5; 8 bases map to TRBD1. CDR3 length: 16 amino acids. CDR1 and CDR2 (germline): MGHDK, SYGVNS. V gave up 1 base and J gave up 2 bases; unmatched junction bases: 6. The CDR3 DNA follows: TGTGCCAGCAGTGAATTGGGGCGGACAGGGCAAGAGACCCAGTACTTC. Protein sequence: CASSELGRTGQETQYF.

This sequence joins TRBV14 and TRBJ2-3; tentative D call: TRBD1 (6 bases). This CDR3 comprises 15 residues. Germline V lookup: CDR1 SGHDN, CDR2 FVKESK. The V gene lost 7 bases and the J gene lost 2 bases, with 16 bases spanning the gap. CDR3 amino acids: CASNTMTGITDTQYF. The CDR3 bases are TGTGCCAGCAACACCATGACAGGTATCACAGATACGCAGTATTTT.

The chain is built from TRBV14 and TRBJ2-7; D is unresolved. Germline-derived CDR1 and CDR2 are SGHDN and FVKESK. The CDR3 totals 13 residues. V lost 6 bases, J lost 6 bases, and 15 bases lay in between. The CDR3 DNA reads as TGTGCCAGCAGTCTCCTGCAGTTCGGCGAGCAGTACTTC. Its protein product is CASSLLQFGEQYF.

V is TRBV5-6 and J is TRBJ1-6; 7 positions match TRBD1. CDR3 length equals 16 residues. Trimming removed 4 bases from V and 8 bases from J; junction bases left unmatched: 12. The V gene's germline CDR1 is SGHDT and CDR2 YYEEEE. CDR3 sequence: CASSLREGGSHSPLHF. In DNA, the CDR3 is TGTGCCAGCAGCCTCAGGGAAGGGGGCTCTCATTCACCCCTCCACTTT.

The rearrangement joins TRBV27 to TRBJ2-1; D unclear. Germline V gene data show CDR1 as MNHEY and CDR2 as SMNVEV (reference sequence). This CDR3 spans 12 amino acids. Trimming shortened V by 11 bases and J by 10 bases, and 18 bases separated the two germline ends. The CDR3 coding sequence is TGTGCCTCACGACCGGGTGGCGGAGAGCAGTTCTTC. Amino acids: CASRPGGGEQFF.

This clone was found once. The J gene is TRBJ2-2, the V gene TRBV6-5; 8 bases are shared with TRBD2. The trim removed 4 bases at V and 3 bases at J, leaving 7 bases unmatched. From germline, CDR1 is MNHEY and CDR2 SVGAGI. The length of the CDR3 is 16 residues. The CDR3 protein is CASSLSGRSDTGELFF. DNA for the CDR3: TGTGCCAGCAGTTTAAGCGGGAGATCTGACACCGGGGAGCTGTTTTTT.